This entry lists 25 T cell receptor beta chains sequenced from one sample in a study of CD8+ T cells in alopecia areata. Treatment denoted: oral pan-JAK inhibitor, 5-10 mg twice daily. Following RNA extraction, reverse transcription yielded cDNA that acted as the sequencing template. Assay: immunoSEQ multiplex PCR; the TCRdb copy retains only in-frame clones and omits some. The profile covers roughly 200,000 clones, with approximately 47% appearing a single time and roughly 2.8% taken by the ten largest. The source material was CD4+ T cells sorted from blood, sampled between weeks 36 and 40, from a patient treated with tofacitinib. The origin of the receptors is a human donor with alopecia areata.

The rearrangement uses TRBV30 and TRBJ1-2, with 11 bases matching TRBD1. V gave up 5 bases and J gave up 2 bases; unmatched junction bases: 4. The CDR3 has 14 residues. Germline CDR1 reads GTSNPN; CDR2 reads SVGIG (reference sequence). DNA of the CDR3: TGTGCCTGGCAAGGGGACAGGGGGAACTATGGCTACACCTTC. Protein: CAWQGDRGNYGYTF.

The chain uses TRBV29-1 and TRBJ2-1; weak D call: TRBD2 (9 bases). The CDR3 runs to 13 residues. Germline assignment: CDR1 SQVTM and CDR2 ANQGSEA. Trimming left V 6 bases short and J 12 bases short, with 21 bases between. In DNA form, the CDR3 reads TGCAGCGTCGCCAGGGGGCCTAGCGGGATGCAGTTCTTC. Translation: CSVARGPSGMQFF.

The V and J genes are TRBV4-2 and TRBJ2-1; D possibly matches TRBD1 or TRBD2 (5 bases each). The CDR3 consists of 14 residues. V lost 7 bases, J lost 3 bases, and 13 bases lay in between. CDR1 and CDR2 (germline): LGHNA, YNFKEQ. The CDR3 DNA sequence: TGTGCCAGCAACACCGGGACCGACTACAATGAGCAGTTCTTC. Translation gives CASNTGTDYNEQFF.

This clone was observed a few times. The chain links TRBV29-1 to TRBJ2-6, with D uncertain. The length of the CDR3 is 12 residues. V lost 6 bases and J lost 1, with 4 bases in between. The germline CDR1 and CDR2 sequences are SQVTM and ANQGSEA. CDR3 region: CSVISGANVLTF. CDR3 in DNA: TGCAGCGTGATATCTGGGGCCAACGTCCTGACTTTC. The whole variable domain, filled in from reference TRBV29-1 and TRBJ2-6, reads SAVISQKPSRDICQRGTSLTIQCQVDSQVTMMFWYRQQPGQSLTLIATANQGSEATYESGFVIDKFPISRPNLTFSTLTVSNMSPEDSSIYLCSVISGANVLTFGAGSRLTVL.

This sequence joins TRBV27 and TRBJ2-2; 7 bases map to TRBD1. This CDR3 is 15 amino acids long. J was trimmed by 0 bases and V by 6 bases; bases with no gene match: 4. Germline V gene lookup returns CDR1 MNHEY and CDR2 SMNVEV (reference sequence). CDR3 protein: CASSNRGANTGELFF. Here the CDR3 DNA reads TGTGCCAGCAGCAACAGGGGCGCGAACACCGGGGAGCTGTTTTTT.

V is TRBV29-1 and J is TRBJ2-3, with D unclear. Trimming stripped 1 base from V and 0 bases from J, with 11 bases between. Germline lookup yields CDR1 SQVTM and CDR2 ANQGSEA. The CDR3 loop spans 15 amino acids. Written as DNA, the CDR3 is TGCAGCGTTGAAGTGACTTTAATTAGCACAGATACGCAGTATTTT. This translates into CSVEVTLISTDTQYF.

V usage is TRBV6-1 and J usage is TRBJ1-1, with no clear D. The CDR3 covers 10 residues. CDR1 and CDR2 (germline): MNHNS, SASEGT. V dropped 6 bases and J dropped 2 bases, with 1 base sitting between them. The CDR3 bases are TGTGCCAGCAGAAACACTGAAGCTTTCTTT. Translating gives CASRNTEAFF.

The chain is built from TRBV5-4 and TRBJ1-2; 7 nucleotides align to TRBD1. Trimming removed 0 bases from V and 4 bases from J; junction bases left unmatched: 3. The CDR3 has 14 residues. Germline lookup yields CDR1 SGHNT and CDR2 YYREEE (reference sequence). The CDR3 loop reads CASSLDRDSYGYTF. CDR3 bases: TGTGCCAGCAGCTTGGACCGGGACAGCTATGGCTACACCTTC. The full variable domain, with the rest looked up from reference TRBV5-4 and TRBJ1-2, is ETGVTQSPTHLIKTRGQQVTLRCSSQSGHNTVSWYQQALGQGPQFIFQYYREEENGRGNFPPRFSGLQFPNYSSELNVNALELDDSALYLCASSLDRDSYGYTFGSGTRLTVV.

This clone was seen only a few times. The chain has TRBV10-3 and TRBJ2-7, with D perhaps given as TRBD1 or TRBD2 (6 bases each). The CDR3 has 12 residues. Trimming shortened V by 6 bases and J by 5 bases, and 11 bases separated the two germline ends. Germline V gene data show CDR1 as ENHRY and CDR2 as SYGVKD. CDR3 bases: TGTGCCATCAGCCGGGGGCGAGACGAGCAGTACTTC. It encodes CAISRGRDEQYF.

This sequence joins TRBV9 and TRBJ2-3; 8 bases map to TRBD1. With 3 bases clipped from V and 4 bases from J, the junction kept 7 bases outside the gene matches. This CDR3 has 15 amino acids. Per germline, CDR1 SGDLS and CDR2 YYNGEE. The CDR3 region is CASSAGGREADTQYF. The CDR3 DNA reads TGTGCCAGCAGCGCAGGGGGCAGGGAGGCAGATACGCAGTATTTT. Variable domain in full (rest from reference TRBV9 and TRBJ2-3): DSGVTQTPKHLITATGQRVTLRCSPRSGDLSVYWYQQSLDQGLQFLIQYYNGEERAKGNILERFSAQQFPDLHSELNLSSLELGDSALYFCASSAGGREADTQYFGPGTRLTVL.

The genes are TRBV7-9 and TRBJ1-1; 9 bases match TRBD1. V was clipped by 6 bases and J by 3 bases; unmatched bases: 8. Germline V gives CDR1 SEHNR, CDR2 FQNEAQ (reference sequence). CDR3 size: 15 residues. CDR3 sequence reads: CASRSNRGPDTEAFF. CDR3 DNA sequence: TGTGCCAGCAGGTCAAACAGGGGGCCGGACACTGAAGCTTTCTTT.

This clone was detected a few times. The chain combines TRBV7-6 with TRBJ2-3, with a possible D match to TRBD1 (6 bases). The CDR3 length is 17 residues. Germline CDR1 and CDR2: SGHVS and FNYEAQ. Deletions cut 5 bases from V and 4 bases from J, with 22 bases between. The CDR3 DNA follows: TGTGCCAGCAGCCTTCACCCCCGGGACACTGGGGCAGATACGCAGTATTTT. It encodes CASSLHPRDTGADTQYF.

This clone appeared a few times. CDR3 nucleotides: TGTGCCAGCCACGTAGCGAAAAACACCGGGGAGCTGTTTTTT. Translating gives CASHVAKNTGELFF. This chain uses TRBV6-5 with TRBJ2-2, with a tentative D call TRBD2 (5 bases). With 8 bases removed from V and 2 bases from J, the gap between germline ends came to 12 bases. CDR1 and CDR2 from the germline V gene are MNHEY and SVGAGI. This CDR3 has 14 residues.

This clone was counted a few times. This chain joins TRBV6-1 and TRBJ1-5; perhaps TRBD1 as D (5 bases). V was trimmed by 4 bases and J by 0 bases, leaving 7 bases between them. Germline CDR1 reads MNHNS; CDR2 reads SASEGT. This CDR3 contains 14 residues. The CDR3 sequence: CASSGDGSNQPQHF. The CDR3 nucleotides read TGTGCCAGCAGTGGGGACGGTAGCAATCAGCCCCAGCATTTT.

The CDR3, as DNA: TGTGCCAGCAGCACCGGTGCGCACAATGAGCAGTTCTTC. Translated, it gives CASSTGAHNEQFF. The genes are TRBV25-1 and TRBJ2-1; D unresolved. The V and J ends lost 6 bases and 5 bases respectively, with 11 bases between them. The germline CDR1 and CDR2 sequences are MGHDK and SYGVNS. The CDR3 spans 13 residues. The variable domain in full, with the rest retrieved from reference TRBV25-1 and TRBJ2-1, is EADIYQTPRYLVIGTGKKITLECSQTMGHDKMYWYQQDPGMELHLIHYSYGVNSTEKGDLSSESTVSRIRTEHFPLTLESARPSHTSQYLCASSTGAHNEQFFGPGTRLTVL.

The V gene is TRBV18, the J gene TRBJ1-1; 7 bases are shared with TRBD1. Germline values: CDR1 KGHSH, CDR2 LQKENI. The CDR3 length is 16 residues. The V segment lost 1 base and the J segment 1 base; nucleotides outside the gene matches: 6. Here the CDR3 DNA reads TGTGCCAGCTCACCACAAGACAGGGCCGGGAACACTGAAGCTTTCTTT. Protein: CASSPQDRAGNTEAFF.

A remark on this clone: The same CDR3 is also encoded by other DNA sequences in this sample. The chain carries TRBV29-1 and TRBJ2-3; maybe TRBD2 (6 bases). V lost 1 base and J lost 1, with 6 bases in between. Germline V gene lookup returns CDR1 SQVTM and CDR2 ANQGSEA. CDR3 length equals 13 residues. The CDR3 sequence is CSVEAGGTDTQYF. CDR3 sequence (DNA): TGCAGCGTTGAAGCGGGAGGCACAGATACGCAGTATTTT.

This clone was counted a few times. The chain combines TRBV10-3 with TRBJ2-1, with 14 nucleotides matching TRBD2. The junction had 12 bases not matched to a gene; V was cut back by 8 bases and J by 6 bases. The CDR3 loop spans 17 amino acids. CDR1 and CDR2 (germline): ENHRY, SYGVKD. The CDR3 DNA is TGTGCCATCGGTGGGACAGTGACTAGCGGGAGGGCCAATGAGCAGTTCTTC. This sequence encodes CAIGGTVTSGRANEQFF.

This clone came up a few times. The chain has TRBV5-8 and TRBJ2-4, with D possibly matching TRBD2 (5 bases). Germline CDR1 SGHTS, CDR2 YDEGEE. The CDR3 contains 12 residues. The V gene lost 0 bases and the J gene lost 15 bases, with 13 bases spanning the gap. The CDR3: CASSLARDRVYF. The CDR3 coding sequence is TGTGCCAGCAGCTTGGCTCGGGATCGGGTGTACTTC.

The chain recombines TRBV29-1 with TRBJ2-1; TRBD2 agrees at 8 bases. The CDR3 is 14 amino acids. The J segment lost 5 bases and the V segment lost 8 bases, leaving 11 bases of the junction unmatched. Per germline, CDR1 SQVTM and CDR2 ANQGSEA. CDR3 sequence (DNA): TGCAGCCCTCTATACCGGGAGGGTAACAATGAGCAGTTCTTC. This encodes CSPLYREGNNEQFF.

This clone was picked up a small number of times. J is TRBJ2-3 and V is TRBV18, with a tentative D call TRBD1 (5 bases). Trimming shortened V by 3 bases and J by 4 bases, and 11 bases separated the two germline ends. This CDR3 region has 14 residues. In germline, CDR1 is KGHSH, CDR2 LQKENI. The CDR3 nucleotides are TGTGCCAGCTCACCTCTCCAAGGGGCAGATACGCAGTATTTT. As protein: CASSPLQGADTQYF.

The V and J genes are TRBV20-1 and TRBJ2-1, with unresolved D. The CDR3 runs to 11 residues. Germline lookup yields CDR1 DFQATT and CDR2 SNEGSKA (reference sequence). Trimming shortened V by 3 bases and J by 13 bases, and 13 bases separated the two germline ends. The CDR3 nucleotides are TGCAGTGCTAGCGCTGTGCGGTTTCAGTTCTTC. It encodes CSASAVRFQFF.

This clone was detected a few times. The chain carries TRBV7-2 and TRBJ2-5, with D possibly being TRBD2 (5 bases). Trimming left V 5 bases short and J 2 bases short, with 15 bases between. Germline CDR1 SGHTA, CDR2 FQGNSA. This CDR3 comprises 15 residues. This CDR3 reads CASSPVERLQETQYF. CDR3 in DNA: TGTGCCAGCAGCCCCGTTGAGCGGTTACAAGAGACCCAGTACTTC.

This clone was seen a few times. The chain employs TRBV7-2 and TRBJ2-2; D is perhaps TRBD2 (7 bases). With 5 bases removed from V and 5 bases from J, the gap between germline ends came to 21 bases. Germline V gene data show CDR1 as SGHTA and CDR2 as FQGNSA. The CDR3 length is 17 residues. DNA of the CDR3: TGTGCCAGCAGCCCGCGGGGGCCCTCACCTTGGACCGGGGAGCTGTTTTTT. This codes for CASSPRGPSPWTGELFF.

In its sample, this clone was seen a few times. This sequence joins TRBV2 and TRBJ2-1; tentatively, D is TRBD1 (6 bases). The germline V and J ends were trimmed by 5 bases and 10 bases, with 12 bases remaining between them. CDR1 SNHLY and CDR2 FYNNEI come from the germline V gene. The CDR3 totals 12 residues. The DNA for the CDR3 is TGTGCCAGCAGTAGACAGGTCCAAGAGCAGTTCTTC. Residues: CASSRQVQEQFF.